The 20 T cell receptor beta chains reported below all come from one sample, sequenced in a study of blood T cells in healthy people across ages (dated by TCRdb to the mid-2010s). The protocol used for the library was 5' RACE. The instrument given in TCRdb is Illumina HiSeq 2500. The second PCR ran for roughly 7 to 12 cycles and used a J-beta primer mix along with a sample-barcoded 5' primer. TCRdb itself trimmed the public reads at Q25 with fastp, ran MiXCR and retained productive beta chains. All rows with the same CDR3 protein become a single entry with the most common DNA and genes. The sample table lists around 1,000,000 distinct CDR3 sequences, roughly a quarter of them with a count of one. The top ten clones comprise about 0.8% of the sample. The data also belong to a second study, concerning T cells of mothers and their children.

The sequencing input was blood. Source of these receptors: a girl aged 2 to 10 in good health.

This clonotype came up once. The rearrangement uses TRBV9 and TRBJ1-6; no firm D call. Germline values: CDR1 SGDLS, CDR2 YYNGEE. The CDR3 is 14 amino acids. V lost 0 bases to trimming and J lost 10 bases, with 11 bases between them. CDR3 residues: CASSVGGIGSPLHF. The CDR3 DNA is TGTGCCAGCAGCGTAGGGGGAATTGGATCACCCCTCCACTTT.

In this sample, this clonotype turned up a few times. The V and J genes are TRBV15 and TRBJ1-1, with D possibly being TRBD1 (5 bases). V was pared by 5 bases and J by 5 bases, with 18 bases between. The CDR3 runs 15 residues. Germline assignment: CDR1 LNHNV and CDR2 YYDKDF (reference sequence). The CDR3 sequence is CATSARQSGETEAFF. CDR3 in DNA: TGTGCCACCAGCGCACGACAATCGGGGGAAACTGAAGCTTTCTTT. The variable domain in full, completed from reference TRBV15 and TRBJ1-1, reads DAMVIQNPRYQVTQFGKPVTLSCSQTLNHNVMYWYQQKSSQAPKLLFHYYDKDFNNEADTPDNFQSRRPNTSFCFLDIRSPGLGDTAMYLCATSARQSGETEAFFGQGTRLTVV.

This clonotype was seen a few times. The chain recombines TRBV5-1 with TRBJ2-5; possibly TRBD1 for D (7 bases). Germline V gene lookup returns CDR1 SGHRS and CDR2 YFSETQ. V lost 6 bases, J lost 0 bases, and 18 bases lay in between. The CDR3 loop spans 16 amino acids. The CDR3, as DNA: TGCGCCAGCAACCCACGGGCGGGACAGTACCAAGAGACCCAGTACTTC. Encoded protein: CASNPRAGQYQETQYF.

There are a few counts of this clonotype. The chain combines TRBV24-1 with TRBJ2-3; no definite D call. The CDR3 extends over 12 amino acids. Trimming removed 4 bases at V and 6 bases at J, with 7 bases between. Germline CDR1 reads KGHDR; CDR2 reads SFDVKD. This CDR3 is CATSEQSDTQYF. Here the CDR3 DNA reads TGTGCCACCAGTGAGCAGTCCGATACGCAGTATTTT.

This clonotype was counted many times. The V and J genes are TRBV7-8 and TRBJ2-7, with no clear D. Germline loops: CDR1 SGHVS, CDR2 FQNEAQ. This CDR3 has 11 residues. Trimming shortened V by 5 bases and J by 3 bases, and 5 bases separated the two germline ends. The CDR3 DNA reads as TGTGCCAGCAGCACCGACTACGAGCAGTACTTC. It encodes CASSTDYEQYF.

Only a few counts were recorded for this clonotype. The chain uses TRBV11-2 and TRBJ1-5; D not certain. The CDR3 contains 15 residues. Trimming shortened V by 1 base and J by 4 bases, and 11 bases separated the two germline ends. Germline V gene sequence: CDR1 SGHAT, CDR2 FQNNGV. The CDR3 DNA is TGTGCCAGCAGCTTAGCTGGGTCAATAAATCAGCCCCAGCATTTT. Translated: CASSLAGSINQPQHF.

This clonotype was seen only a few times. The chain is built from TRBV12-3 or TRBV12-4 and TRBJ2-4; 9 bases are a match to TRBD1. With V trimmed by 10 bases and J by 7 bases, 8 bases remained unmatched. The CDR3 has 13 amino acids. CDR3 nucleotides: TGTGCCACCAAGCAGACAGGGGGGAACATTCAGTACTTC. Protein: CATKQTGGNIQYF.

This clonotype was seen ten or more times. The chain uses TRBV29-1 and TRBJ2-7, with no clear D. CDR1 and CDR2 (germline): SQVTM, ANQGSEA. The germline V and J ends were trimmed by 6 bases and 4 bases, with 10 bases remaining between them. This CDR3 spans 11 amino acids. This chain's CDR3 is CSVLDGYEQYF. The DNA of the CDR3 is TGCAGCGTCCTGGACGGGTACGAGCAGTACTTC.

The chain links TRBV20-1 to TRBJ2-5, with D tentatively TRBD1 (6 bases). The germline gives CDR1 DFQATT, CDR2 SNEGSKA (reference sequence). Trimming shortened V by 4 bases and J by 2 bases, and 20 bases separated the two germline ends. The CDR3 covers 16 residues. The CDR3 protein is CSATGKMGALQETQYF. For the CDR3, the DNA is TGCAGTGCTACAGGAAAGATGGGGGCCCTGCAAGAGACCCAGTACTTC.

This clonotype was recorded a few times. J is TRBJ2-7 and V is TRBV9; D is unresolved. The germline V and J ends were trimmed by 1 base and 1 base, with 9 bases remaining between them. CDR1 SGDLS and CDR2 YYNGEE come from the germline V gene. The CDR3 runs 14 residues. The CDR3 sequence is CASSVSLGSYEQYF. DNA for the CDR3: TGTGCCAGCAGCGTATCGCTAGGGTCCTACGAGCAGTACTTC. The complete variable domain, with remaining parts taken from reference TRBV9 and TRBJ2-7, reads DSGVTQTPKHLITATGQRVTLRCSPRSGDLSVYWYQQSLDQGLQFLIQYYNGEERAKGNILERFSAQQFPDLHSELNLSSLELGDSALYFCASSVSLGSYEQYFGPGTRLTVT.

Only a few counts were recorded for this clonotype. The CDR3 protein is CASRLAYDNEQFF. The CDR3 DNA sequence: TGTGCCAGCAGGCTAGCGTACGACAATGAGCAGTTCTTC. This chain connects TRBV12-3 or TRBV12-4 to TRBJ2-1; TRBD2 might be the D (6 bases). V was pared by 6 bases and J by 5 bases, with 11 bases between. CDR3 length: 13 residues.

This clonotype appeared a few times. The chain couples TRBV7-2 to TRBJ2-7; TRBD2 agrees at 7 bases. This CDR3 contains 14 residues. V dropped 5 bases and J dropped 6; count of bases not matched to a gene: 10. Germline CDR1 SGHTA, CDR2 FQGNSA. In DNA, the CDR3 is TGTGCCAGCAGCACCCGACTAGCTTCGGCCGAGCAGTACTTC. Its protein is CASSTRLASAEQYF.

This clonotype was counted a few times. CDR3 bases: TGTGCCAGCAGCTTGACAGGGTATGAAGATGAAAAACTGTTTTTT. It codes for CASSLTGYEDEKLFF. This sequence joins TRBV7-9 and TRBJ1-4, with 7 positions matching TRBD1. Germline values: CDR1 SEHNR, CDR2 FQNEAQ (reference sequence). The CDR3 is made up of 15 amino acids. The V segment lost 3 bases and the J segment 6 bases; nucleotides outside the gene matches: 7.

The chain recombines TRBV12-3 or TRBV12-4 with TRBJ1-5; weak D call: TRBD1 (5 bases). Trimming took 5 bases from V and 6 from J, leaving 14 bases between them. This CDR3 spans 14 amino acids. In DNA, the CDR3 is TGTGCCAGCAGTCGGTCGGGACCCACTCAGCCCCAGCATTTT. Translation: CASSRSGPTQPQHF.

V usage is TRBV5-1 and J usage is TRBJ2-1; D unclear. V was shortened by 2 bases and J by 2 bases, with 8 bases between the two germline ends. The CDR3 sequence is 14 residues long. Germline V gene sequence: CDR1 SGHRS, CDR2 YFSETQ. The CDR3 nucleotides are TGCGCCAGCAGCTTACGTTTACCCTACAATGAGCAGTTCTTC. Its protein product is CASSLRLPYNEQFF.

This clonotype has only a few counts. V gene TRBV19 combines with J gene TRBJ2-5, with D uncertain. The V and J ends lost 1 base and 5 bases respectively, with 11 bases between them. Germline assignment: CDR1 LNHDA and CDR2 SQIVND (reference sequence). This CDR3 has 14 residues. CDR3 in amino acids: CASSIVSKEETQYF. The CDR3 coding sequence is TGTGCCAGTAGTATAGTATCGAAGGAGGAGACCCAGTACTTC.

This sequence joins TRBV6-5 and TRBJ2-5, with a possible D match to TRBD2 (6 bases). This CDR3 contains 15 residues. The V gene lost 1 base and the J gene lost 4 bases, with 13 bases spanning the gap. Germline V lookup: CDR1 MNHEY, CDR2 SVGAGI. CDR3 in amino acids: CASSYFGEASETQYF. In DNA form, the CDR3 reads TGTGCCAGCAGTTACTTTGGGGAGGCATCAGAGACCCAGTACTTC.

The chain recombines TRBV6-1 with TRBJ2-7, with D tentatively TRBD1 or TRBD2 (5 bases each). Germline assignment: CDR1 MNHNS and CDR2 SASEGT. CDR3 length: 15 residues. V was trimmed by 6 bases and J by 5 bases, leaving 20 bases between them. The CDR3 loop reads CASSADPGPRNEQYF. CDR3 sequence (DNA): TGTGCCAGCAGCGCCGACCCGGGACCGAGGAACGAGCAGTACTTC.

This clonotype was detected a few times. V and J are TRBV15 and TRBJ1-5; 9 nucleotides line up with TRBD1. V was clipped by 6 bases and J by 4 bases; unmatched bases: 7. This CDR3 spans 15 amino acids. Germline values: CDR1 LNHNV, CDR2 YYDKDF (reference sequence). This CDR3 is CATSLDRGPNQPQHF. In nucleotides, the CDR3 is TGTGCCACCAGTTTGGACAGGGGCCCTAATCAGCCCCAGCATTTT.

This chain links TRBV6-6 with TRBJ1-6; TRBD1 might be the D (5 bases). Germline CDR1 MNHNY, CDR2 SVGAGI (reference sequence). The V end lost 5 bases, the J end lost 15 bases, and 26 bases lay between the germline ends. The CDR3 has 16 amino acids. CDR3 nucleotide sequence: TGTGCCAGCAGTACGACTCCCGGGGGTGGGGTCCAAATCCTCCACTTT. Protein product: CASSTTPGGGVQILHF.